A single sample is the source of the 18 T cell receptor beta chains below, sequenced in a study of shared clonotypes between healthy human individuals. Clones were sequenced by immunoSEQ multiplex PCR, and TCRdb holds only the in-frame ones, with some missing. The top ten clones hold under 2% of a sample with over 700,000 clones, approximately 72% of them seen once. Sequencing was carried out using memory CD4+ T cells sorted from blood. Subset specified: CD45RA-negative fraction. These receptors all come from a woman aged 25 to 39 in good health.

The CDR3 DNA is TGTGCCAGCAGCTTAGGTGGTTTTGAGGCCGGGGAGCTGTTTTTT. Protein: CASSLGGFEAGELFF. This chain connects TRBV5-6 to TRBJ2-2; D is undetermined. Germline V gene sequence: CDR1 SGHDT, CDR2 YYEEEE. The V end lost 2 bases, the J end lost 6 bases, and 14 bases lay between the germline ends. The CDR3 is 15 amino acids.

The rearrangement uses TRBV19 and TRBJ2-2; D might be TRBD1 or TRBD2, each matching 6 bases. Germline CDR1 reads LNHDA; CDR2 reads SQIVND (reference sequence). V gave up 5 bases and J gave up 6 bases, with 13 bases separating them. The CDR3 covers 14 residues. The CDR3: CASSPTGGPGELFF. The CDR3 DNA sequence: TGTGCCAGTAGTCCTACCGGGGGCCCCGGGGAGCTGTTTTTT.

DNA for the CDR3: TGTGCCAGCAGTTACTCTAGGTTCGCCCACATTCAGTACTTC. It specifies CASSYSRFAHIQYF. The rearrangement joins TRBV6-5 to TRBJ2-4, with D hard to call. The CDR3 extends over 14 amino acids. CDR1 and CDR2 from the germline V gene are MNHEY and SVGAGI. With 0 bases removed from V and 8 bases from J, the gap between germline ends came to 11 bases.

This clone is a singleton in its sample. The chain uses TRBV11-2 and TRBJ2-5; no clear D gene. CDR3 length: 13 amino acids. Deletions cut 5 bases from V and 2 bases from J, with 9 bases between. Germline values: CDR1 SGHAT, CDR2 FQNNGV. CDR3 nucleotide sequence: TGTGCCAGCAGCACCGCGCGTCAAGAGACCCAGTACTTC. Translating it yields CASSTARQETQYF.

The rearrangement joins TRBV11-2 to TRBJ2-3, with 10 bases aligning to TRBD1. This CDR3 region has 16 residues. The V gene end was trimmed by 8 bases and the J gene end by 1 base; junction bases not matched to a gene: 9. The germline CDR1 and CDR2 sequences are SGHAT and FQNNGV. The CDR3 loop is CASGSLGQGGTDTQYF. CDR3 nucleotide sequence: TGTGCCAGCGGGAGCCTCGGACAGGGGGGCACAGATACGCAGTATTTT. The full variable domain, with the rest looked up from reference TRBV11-2 and TRBJ2-3, is EAGVAQSPRYKIIEKRQSVAFWCNPISGHATLYWYQQILGQGPKLLIQFQNNGVVDDSQLPKDRFSAERLKGVDSTLKIQPAKLEDSAVYLCASGSLGQGGTDTQYFGPGTRLTVL.

The genes are TRBV6-6 and TRBJ2-1, with D tentatively TRBD2 (5 bases). Trimming stripped 2 bases from V and 8 bases from J, with 7 bases between. CDR1 and CDR2 (germline): MNHNY, SVGAGI (reference sequence). The length of the CDR3 is 12 residues. As DNA, the CDR3 is TGTGCCAGCAGTTACGGGCGGGATGAGCAGTTCTTC. Its translation is CASSYGRDEQFF.

The chain joins TRBV28 to TRBJ2-7, with 7 bases lining up with TRBD1. V lost 6 bases, J lost 4 bases, and 12 bases stayed unmatched. The germline CDR1 and CDR2 sequences are MDHEN and SYDVKM. This CDR3 contains 15 residues. CDR3 loop: CASRPLRQGNYEQYF. CDR3 bases: TGTGCCAGCAGACCGCTGAGACAGGGAAATTACGAGCAGTACTTC. Complete variable domain (other parts from reference TRBV28 and TRBJ2-7): DVKVTQSSRYLVKRTGEKVFLECVQDMDHENMFWYRQDPGLGLRLIYFSYDVKMKEKGDIPEGYSVSREKKERFSLILESASTNQTSMYLCASRPLRQGNYEQYFGPGTRLTVT.

This chain uses TRBV5-6 with TRBJ2-1; 10 nucleotides agree with TRBD2. Unmatched junction bases numbered 10, after V lost 4 bases and J lost 3 bases. Per germline, CDR1 SGHDT and CDR2 YYEEEE. The CDR3 covers 17 residues. CDR3 sequence (DNA): TGTGCCAGCAGCCGGTTAGCGGGAGGCTTTTACTACAATGAGCAGTTCTTC. Encoded protein: CASSRLAGGFYYNEQFF.

This clone was counted once. This chain links TRBV18 with TRBJ1-3; D is unclear. The V end lost 3 bases, the J end lost 0 bases, and 9 bases lay between the germline ends. The CDR3 extends over 15 amino acids. The germline V gene has CDR1 KGHSH and CDR2 LQKENI. CDR3 protein: CASSPRRASGNTIYF. The CDR3 DNA sequence: TGTGCCAGCTCACCGAGGCGTGCCTCTGGAAACACCATATATTTT.

Regarding this clone: In the same sample, other DNA sequences code for this CDR3. The rearrangement joins TRBV7-9 to TRBJ1-1; D is undetermined. Trimming took 3 bases from V and 1 from J, leaving 0 bases between them. CDR1 SEHNR and CDR2 FQNEAQ come from the germline V gene (reference sequence). The CDR3 is 11 amino acids. The CDR3 here is CASSLNTEAFF. CDR3 nucleotides: TGTGCCAGCAGCTTGAACACTGAAGCTTTCTTT. The entire variable domain, with the rest obtained from reference TRBV7-9 and TRBJ1-1, is as follows: DTGVSQNPRHKITKRGQNVTFRCDPISEHNRLYWYRQTLGQGPEFLTYFQNEAQLEKSRLLSDRFSAERPKGSFSTLEIQRTEQGDSAMYLCASSLNTEAFFGQGTRLTVV.

This clone was picked up many times. J is TRBJ2-7 and V is TRBV4-1; perhaps TRBD1 as D (5 bases). With 1 base removed from V and 12 bases from J, the gap between germline ends came to 16 bases. This CDR3 is 13 amino acids long. Germline V gene lookup returns CDR1 MGHRA and CDR2 YSYEKL. CDR3 in DNA: TGCGCCAGCAGCCAAGCGCTCTACCGACAGCGGTACTTC. Protein product: CASSQALYRQRYF.

V usage is TRBV6-1 and J usage is TRBJ1-2; 9 bases are a match to TRBD1. The CDR3 covers 17 residues. From germline, CDR1 is MNHNS and CDR2 SASEGT. The V segment lost 3 bases and the J segment 4 bases; nucleotides outside the gene matches: 12. CDR3 sequence: CASSEGWSGTGSYGYTF. The CDR3 DNA sequence: TGTGCCAGCAGTGAGGGGTGGTCCGGGACAGGGAGCTATGGCTACACCTTC.

The chain joins TRBV28 to TRBJ1-2, with D possibly being TRBD1 (5 bases). V lost 3 bases to trimming and J lost 6 bases, with 14 bases between them. The germline CDR1 and CDR2 sequences are MDHEN and SYDVKM. The CDR3 contains 14 residues. The CDR3 spells CASSFQGTRNGYTF. The CDR3 DNA follows: TGTGCCAGCAGTTTCCAGGGAACGAGGAATGGCTACACCTTC.

The rearrangement uses TRBV10-3 and TRBJ1-2; D may be TRBD1 (5 bases). CDR3 size: 12 residues. CDR1 ENHRY and CDR2 SYGVKD come from the germline V gene. V was cut by 0 bases and J by 7 bases, with 6 bases left in between. CDR3 sequence (DNA): TGTGCCATCAGTGAGTCGGGGGGTGGCTACACCTTC. This sequence encodes CAISESGGGYTF.

Turning to this clone: At the DNA level, this CDR3 is encoded by other sequences in the same sample as well. The CDR3 DNA reads as TGTGCCAGCTCATCTACAGGGACCGGGGAGCTGTTTTTT. Protein sequence: CASSSTGTGELFF. The chain combines TRBV18 with TRBJ2-2, with D perhaps matching TRBD1 (6 bases). The CDR3 consists of 13 residues. CDR1 and CDR2 (germline): KGHSH, LQKENI. Deletions cut 5 bases from V and 5 bases from J, with 9 bases between.

This clone occurred a few times. This chain joins TRBV6-5 and TRBJ1-5; tentative D call: TRBD1 (5 bases). The CDR3 contains 15 residues. V was cut by 6 bases and J by 4 bases, with 16 bases left in between. Germline V CDR1 and CDR2: MNHEY, SVGAGI. The CDR3 DNA is TGTGCCAGCAGGCCCAGGGAGGTTGGAAATCAGCCCCAGCATTTT. Translating gives CASRPREVGNQPQHF.

The rearrangement links TRBV11-3 to TRBJ2-6; 8 nucleotides agree with TRBD1. The CDR3 loop spans 13 amino acids. Germline trimming cut 4 bases from V and 10 bases from J; bases unmatched to any gene: 3. Germline V lookup: CDR1 SGHNT, CDR2 YENEEA. CDR3 DNA: TGTGCCAGCAGCTCAGGGGGCGCGAACGTCCTGACTTTC. The encoded protein is CASSSGGANVLTF.

The sample holds a few counts of this clone. V and J are TRBV28 and TRBJ2-7, with D perhaps assigned TRBD1 or TRBD2 (5 bases each). Looked up from germline, CDR1 is MDHEN and CDR2 is SYDVKM. The CDR3 runs to 13 residues. V was trimmed by 5 bases and J by 2 bases, leaving 10 bases between them. The CDR3: CASSQRTPYEQYF. Here the CDR3 DNA reads TGTGCCAGCAGTCAGCGGACACCCTACGAGCAGTACTTC.